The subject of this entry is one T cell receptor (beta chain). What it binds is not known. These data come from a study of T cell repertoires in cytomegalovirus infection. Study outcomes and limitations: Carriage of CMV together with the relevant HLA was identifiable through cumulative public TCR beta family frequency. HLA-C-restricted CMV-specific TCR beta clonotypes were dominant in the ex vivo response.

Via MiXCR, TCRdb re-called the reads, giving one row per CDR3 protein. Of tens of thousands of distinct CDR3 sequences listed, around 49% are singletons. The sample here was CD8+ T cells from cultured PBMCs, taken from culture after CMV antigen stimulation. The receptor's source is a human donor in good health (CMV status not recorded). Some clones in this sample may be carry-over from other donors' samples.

CDR3 bases: TGTGCCAGCAGCTTAGGGGTCGGGAGGGCCGACTATGAGCAGTTCTTC. Its translation: CASSLGVGRADYEQFF. This sequence joins TRBV7-6 and TRBJ2-1, with 8 bases aligning to TRBD2. This CDR3 has 16 amino acids. Germline V gene data show CDR1 as SGHVS and CDR2 as FNYEAQ. V lost 1 base and J lost 8; bases outside the gene matches: 10.